This T cell receptor (beta chain) was identified during a study of T cells after yellow fever vaccination. Study background: Preparation of the low-cell-number fractions used SMART-Seq v4 Ultra Low Input.

V shed 2 bases and J shed 10 bases, with 11 bases lying between them. This CDR3 has 12 residues. Per the germline V gene, CDR1 is MRHNA and CDR2 is SNTAGT. This clonotype was detected a few times. In TCRdb, the 5' RACE reads were re-called with MiXCR into one record per CDR3 protein. The sample lists hundreds of thousands of distinct CDR3 sequences, about a fifth seen once, with about 17% in the top ten. This chain connects TRBV6-4 to TRBJ1-1, with D maybe TRBD1 (5 bases). This clonotype was obtained from a man aged 18 to 30 who received the YFV17D yellow fever vaccine. This sample comprised PBMCs, obtained 20 to 25 days after the first yellow fever vaccination. The CDR3 sequence: CASSDRLGRAFF. The CDR3 coding sequence is TGTGCCAGCAGTGACCGATTGGGACGAGCTTTCTTT.